This T cell receptor (beta chain) was captured in a study of blood T cell repertoires in COVID-19. For the study at large: The origin of the acute and convalescent COVID-19 samples was the United States, Italy and Spain. Sources were T cells, B-cell-depleted T cells, or PBMCs; the material itself was cDNA or gDNA.

Original processing notes: Reference gene primers were amplified, and this amplification served to estimate nucleated cell counts. Clones were sequenced by immunoSEQ multiplex PCR, and TCRdb holds only the in-frame ones, with some missing. V, J and clone size derive from that table, while D and trimming were established from the DNA sequence. The data contain about 59,000 clones, around 90% of them seen just once; the ten biggest clones take up roughly 15%. Germline CDR1 reads ENHRY; CDR2 reads SYGVKD. The CDR3 runs to 15 residues. V dropped 3 bases and J dropped 1 base, with 12 bases sitting between them.

Sequences were obtained from peripheral blood. This TCR came from a man at least 80 years old with acute or convalescent COVID-19. V gene TRBV10-3 combines with J gene TRBJ1-1, with unresolved D. The CDR3 loop reads CAISDLPTPNTEAFF. The DNA of the CDR3 is TGTGCCATCAGTGACCTACCTACCCCGAACACTGAAGCTTTCTTT.